Sequencing of this TCR beta chain was carried out in a study of T cell responses to AZD1222 COVID-19 vaccine. Regarding the study as a whole: The span of vaccine-associated CD4 TCRs extended across spike, with dominance at 160-218 and 743-854. The study found Spike-specific TCR breadth and depth rose after two AZD1222 doses. Among the donors, most were white British and more were female, and clonal diversity was possibly underestimated.

CDR1 and CDR2 (germline): SGHAT, FQNNGV. V was trimmed by 3 bases and J by 2 bases, leaving 21 bases between them. CDR3 length: 18 amino acids. Sequenced by immunoSEQ multiplex PCR; TCRdb stores in-frame clones only, minus some. The sample records 150,000 to 200,000 clones, 87% being singletons. This clone was recorded a few times. Its antigen is still unknown. This chain uses TRBV11-2 with TRBJ2-3; D remains unclear. This clonotype was sampled from an adult in good health. This material consisted of peripheral blood, taken on day 0 of MenACWY control vaccination. In nucleotides, the CDR3 is TGTGCCAGCAGCTTCCTACCCATGACGGCAGCTATCACAGATACGCAGTATTTT. Its translation is CASSFLPMTAAITDTQYF.